Shown below are 29 T cell receptor beta chains from a single sample sequenced in a study of shared clonotypes between healthy human individuals. Sequenced by immunoSEQ multiplex PCR; TCRdb stores in-frame clones only, minus some. The sample holds 1 million to 1.3 million clones, approximately 80% seen once. Sequenced: memory CD4+ T cells from PBMCs. Subset: CD45RA-negative fraction. The receptors here all came from a man in his late teens or twenties in good health. Some clones in this sample may be carry-over from other donors' samples.

This clone has just one count. At the DNA level, this CDR3 is encoded by other sequences in the same sample as well. V usage is TRBV7-2 and J usage is TRBJ1-5; D unresolved. CDR1 and CDR2 from the germline V gene are SGHTA and FQGNSA. There are 13 residues in the CDR3. V was clipped by 3 bases and J by 1 base, with 4 bases between them. The CDR3 reads CASSFSSNQPQHF. CDR3 coding DNA: TGTGCCAGCAGCTTCTCCAGCAATCAGCCCCAGCATTTT.

CDR3 sequence reads: CASSYAGITEAFF. The CDR3 nucleotides read TGTGCCAGCAGCTACGCCGGGATCACTGAAGCTTTCTTT. This chain links TRBV7-2 with TRBJ1-1; D uncertain. Germline CDR1 is SGHTA and CDR2 is FQGNSA. Trimming took off 4 bases at V and 4 bases at J, with 10 bases between the two ends. The CDR3 is 13 residues long. Full variable domain (rest looked up from reference TRBV7-2 and TRBJ1-1): GAGVSQSPSNKVTEKGKDVELRCDPISGHTALYWYRQSLGQGLEFLIYFQGNSAPDKSGLPSDRFSAERTGGSVSTLTIQRTQQEDSAVYLCASSYAGITEAFFGQGTRLTVV.

The V gene is TRBV28, the J gene TRBJ2-5; 9 positions match TRBD1. The CDR3 contains 13 residues. Germline loops: CDR1 MDHEN, CDR2 SYDVKM. Trimming took 8 bases from V and 2 from J; bases not matched to a gene: 3. The CDR3 nucleotides are TGTGCCAGCTTGGACAGGGGTCAAGAGACCCAGTACTTC. It translates to CASLDRGQETQYF.

J is TRBJ2-2 and V is TRBV5-3; the match to TRBD2 covers 10 bases. TRBV5-3 falls under the ORF class, with uncertain function. The CDR3 loop spans 16 amino acids. V dropped 7 bases and J dropped 4; count of bases not matched to a gene: 10. For the CDR3, the DNA is TGTGCCAGACCAAGGACTAGCGGAAAAGTCACCGGGGAGCTGTTTTTT. Residues: CARPRTSGKVTGELFF.

The V call is TRBV6-5, the J call TRBJ1-3; 8 bases line up with TRBD1. This CDR3 is 14 amino acids long. From germline, CDR1 is MNHEY and CDR2 SVGAGI. Trimming at V came to 8 bases and at J to 1 base, leaving 4 bases not matched to a gene. CDR3 nucleotide sequence: TGTGCCAGCCGTGACAGGGGTTCTGGAAACACCATATATTTT. Its protein product is CASRDRGSGNTIYF.

V usage is TRBV7-9 and J usage is TRBJ2-2, with D perhaps TRBD1 or TRBD2 (5 bases each). Germline values: CDR1 SEHNR, CDR2 FQNEAQ (reference sequence). V gave up 4 bases and J gave up 6 bases, with 21 bases separating them. The CDR3 is made up of 17 amino acids. CDR3 sequence: CASSSRQSGEFSGELFF. As DNA, the CDR3 is TGTGCCAGCAGCTCTCGACAGTCCGGGGAGTTTTCCGGGGAGCTGTTTTTT.

The chain links TRBV7-2 to TRBJ2-2; D is unresolved. Germline V lookup: CDR1 SGHTA, CDR2 FQGNSA. This CDR3 comprises 12 residues. V was clipped by 5 bases and J by 7 bases, with 8 bases between them. CDR3: CASSVQNGELFF. The CDR3 DNA follows: TGTGCCAGCAGCGTACAGAACGGGGAGCTGTTTTTT.

This clone was detected many times. The chain uses TRBV28 and TRBJ2-7; 8 nucleotides agree with TRBD2. CDR1 is MDHEN and CDR2 is SYDVKM in the germline V gene. The J segment lost 2 bases and the V segment lost 3 bases, leaving 6 bases of the junction unmatched. The CDR3 is 15 amino acids. CDR3 coding DNA: TGTGCCAGCAGTTTTAGCGGGACGGTAACCTACGAGCAGTACTTC. This encodes CASSFSGTVTYEQYF.

The V call is TRBV5-1, the J call TRBJ2-3; 10 nucleotides match TRBD1. This CDR3 spans 15 amino acids. Germline V gene lookup returns CDR1 SGHRS and CDR2 YFSETQ. The trim removed 1 base at V and 6 bases at J, leaving 5 bases unmatched. The chain's CDR3 is CASSLQTGGVDTQYF. The CDR3 DNA reads as TGCGCCAGCAGCTTGCAGACAGGGGGCGTCGATACGCAGTATTTT.

The V and J genes are TRBV10-1 and TRBJ2-7; TRBD2 matches at 10 bases. The CDR3 loop spans 14 amino acids. The germline gives CDR1 WNHNN, CDR2 SYGVQD (reference sequence). Trimming at V came to 2 bases and at J to 7 bases, leaving 5 bases not matched to a gene. CDR3 DNA sequence: TGCGCCAGCAGTGAGACAATAGCGGGAGGAGAGCAGTACTTC. As protein: CASSETIAGGEQYF.

This chain links TRBV25-1 with TRBJ2-5; D gene ambiguous. CDR3 length: 15 amino acids. V was trimmed by 5 bases and J by 2 bases, leaving 15 bases between them. Germline V gene lookup returns CDR1 MGHDK and CDR2 SYGVNS. CDR3 loop: CASSTWWSQQETQYF. The CDR3 DNA reads TGTGCCAGCAGTACCTGGTGGTCTCAACAAGAGACCCAGTACTTC.

The chain uses TRBV28 and TRBJ1-4; D unclear. Germline V CDR1 and CDR2: MDHEN, SYDVKM. CDR3 size: 12 residues. Trimming pared 4 bases from V and 6 bases from J, leaving 6 bases between. The CDR3 reads CASSSPYEKLFF. The DNA of the CDR3 is TGTGCCAGCAGTTCCCCGTATGAAAAACTGTTTTTT.

The rearrangement links TRBV5-1 to TRBJ1-3; D gene unclear. Germline values: CDR1 SGHRS, CDR2 YFSETQ. This CDR3 spans 14 amino acids. V was pared by 7 bases and J by 3 bases, with 14 bases between. CDR3 coding DNA: TGCGCCAGCCGGGAAGCGGGATTTGGAAACACCATATATTTT. Amino acid sequence: CASREAGFGNTIYF. Full variable domain (rest looked up from reference TRBV5-1 and TRBJ1-3): KAGVTQTPRYLIKTRGQQVTLSCSPISGHRSVSWYQQTPGQGLQFLFEYFSETQRNKGNFPGRFSGRQFSNSRSEMNVSTLELGDSALYLCASREAGFGNTIYFGEGSWLTVV.

The chain joins TRBV28 to TRBJ2-7; 8 nucleotides align to TRBD2. The CDR3 length is 16 residues. Germline trimming cut 5 bases from V and 0 bases from J; bases unmatched to any gene: 9. The V gene's germline CDR1 is MDHEN and CDR2 SYDVKM. The CDR3 region is CASSHTAGDASYEQYF. DNA for the CDR3: TGTGCCAGCAGTCATACAGCGGGGGACGCCTCCTACGAGCAGTACTTC.

J is TRBJ2-5 and V is TRBV29-1; 7 bases align to TRBD1. Per germline, CDR1 SQVTM and CDR2 ANQGSEA. The CDR3 is 14 amino acids. Trimming removed 7 bases from V and 5 bases from J; junction bases left unmatched: 13. The CDR3 sequence: CSGRKDRPGETQYF. DNA of the CDR3: TGCAGCGGGAGGAAGGACAGGCCGGGGGAGACCCAGTACTTC.

V gene TRBV5-1 combines with J gene TRBJ2-1, with TRBD2 identical over 8 bases. The trim removed 3 bases at V and 0 bases at J, leaving 8 bases unmatched. Germline V gene lookup returns CDR1 SGHRS and CDR2 YFSETQ. CDR3 length equals 17 residues. For the CDR3, the DNA is TGCGCCAGCAGCTCCATCACAACTAGCGGCTCCTACAATGAGCAGTTCTTC. Protein sequence: CASSSITTSGSYNEQFF.

This chain uses TRBV6-1 with TRBJ1-5, with D uncertain. Between the trimmed V and J ends, which lost 8 bases and 9 bases, there was a span of 17 bases. The CDR3 contains 13 residues. Germline CDR1 and CDR2: MNHNS and SASEGT. CDR3 nucleotide sequence: TGTGCCAGCGCCGTGTGGGAAGCGGGGCCCCAGCATTTT. It translates to CASAVWEAGPQHF.

This rearrangement joins TRBV28 to TRBJ1-4, with 8 positions matching TRBD1. The CDR3 covers 15 residues. Germline CDR1 is MDHEN and CDR2 is SYDVKM. Losses at the gene ends were 3 bases for V and 7 bases for J; bases not matched to a gene: 7. The CDR3 protein is CASSFIRGPGEKLFF. The CDR3 DNA reads as TGTGCCAGCAGTTTCATCAGGGGGCCCGGTGAAAAACTGTTTTTT.

The chain joins TRBV10-3 to TRBJ2-2; 9 bases fit TRBD1. This CDR3 has 15 residues. V lost 10 bases to trimming and J lost 8 bases; unmatched junction nucleotides: 14. CDR1 and CDR2 (germline): ENHRY, SYGVKD. The CDR3 sequence: CATAPRTTGGGELFF. The CDR3 region has the DNA TGTGCCACCGCCCCCCGTACGACAGGGGGTGGGGAGCTGTTTTTT.

The rearrangement uses TRBV11-2 and TRBJ2-3; tentatively, D is TRBD1 (7 bases). CDR1 is SGHAT, CDR2 FQNNGV, per germline. The CDR3 is 14 residues long. V was trimmed by 5 bases and J by 3 bases, leaving 12 bases between them. CDR3 sequence: CASSRQGGTDTQYF. CDR3 coding DNA: TGTGCCAGCAGCCGGCAGGGGGGTACAGATACGCAGTATTTT.

This chain uses TRBV4-2 with TRBJ2-7; the match to TRBD2 covers 7 bases. Looked up from germline, CDR1 is LGHNA and CDR2 is YNFKEQ. V was clipped by 2 bases and J by 2 bases; unmatched bases: 15. CDR3 length equals 18 residues. The CDR3 spells CASSQREGLAEDPYEQYF. CDR3 in DNA: TGTGCCAGCAGCCAAAGGGAGGGCCTAGCGGAAGACCCCTACGAGCAGTACTTC.

J is TRBJ1-5 and V is TRBV27, with D possibly matching TRBD1 (5 bases). Germline V lookup: CDR1 MNHEY, CDR2 SMNVEV (reference sequence). This CDR3 is 16 amino acids long. The V end lost 10 bases, the J end lost 4 bases, and 23 bases lay between the germline ends. The CDR3 DNA sequence: TGTGCCACCGCCGGCCTGAGTGGGGCATTAAATCAGCCCCAGCATTTT. This gives the protein CATAGLSGALNQPQHF.

The V gene is TRBV7-3, the J gene TRBJ2-5, with 11 nucleotides matching TRBD1. This CDR3 region has 14 residues. Germline values: CDR1 SGHTA, CDR2 FQGTGA. The ends lost 3 bases at V and 7 bases at J; junction bases unmatched: 4. The chain's CDR3 is CASSLVGQGGTQYF. The CDR3, as DNA: TGTGCCAGCAGCTTGGTGGGACAGGGGGGGACCCAGTACTTC.

This chain joins TRBV29-1 and TRBJ1-1; 9 nucleotides agree with TRBD1. The junction had 11 bases not matched to a gene; V was cut back by 8 bases and J by 1 base. CDR1 SQVTM and CDR2 ANQGSEA come from the germline V gene. The CDR3 spans 15 residues. CDR3 protein: CSISSVQGANTEAFF. The CDR3 DNA follows: TGCAGCATCAGCTCCGTACAGGGGGCGAACACTGAAGCTTTCTTT.

The table lists this clone with many counts. The V and J genes are TRBV30 and TRBJ2-6, with a tentative D call TRBD2 (7 bases). In germline, CDR1 is GTSNPN, CDR2 SVGIG (reference sequence). Trimming cost V 8 bases and J 0 bases, with 14 bases left between them. CDR3 length: 15 amino acids. The CDR3 protein is CARGGGSSGANVLTF. CDR3 sequence (DNA): TGTGCCCGTGGGGGGGGCTCCTCTGGGGCCAACGTCCTGACTTTC. Supplemented by reference TRBV30 and TRBJ2-6, the full variable domain reads SQTIHQWPATLVQPVGSPLSLECTVEGTSNPNLYWYRQAAGRGLQLLFYSVGIGQISSEVPQNLSASRPQDRQFILSSKKLLLSDSGFYLCARGGGSSGANVLTFGAGSRLTVL.

J is TRBJ2-2 and V is TRBV6-5; TRBD2 agrees at 7 bases. The germline gives CDR1 MNHEY, CDR2 SVGAGI. After removal of 6 bases from V and 8 bases from J, the junction contained 12 bases not matched to a gene. The CDR3 extends over 15 amino acids. CDR3 in amino acids: CASRSRTSRLGELFF. Here the CDR3 DNA reads TGTGCCAGCAGATCCCGGACTAGTCGACTAGGGGAGCTGTTTTTT.

This chain connects TRBV11-1 to TRBJ2-1; the D is unclear. Per germline, CDR1 SGHAT and CDR2 FQDESV (reference sequence). The ends were cut back, 2 bases at V and 10 bases at J, with 9 bases in the middle. CDR3 size: 12 residues. The CDR3 reads CASSLRLWEQFF. DNA for the CDR3: TGTGCCAGCAGCTTAAGGTTGTGGGAGCAGTTCTTC.

The V call is TRBV25-1, the J call TRBJ2-1; unclear D gene. With 1 base removed from V and 5 bases from J, the gap between germline ends came to 9 bases. CDR1 MGHDK and CDR2 SYGVNS come from the germline V gene. This CDR3 contains 14 residues. The CDR3 protein is CASSESVAHNEQFF. CDR3 DNA: TGTGCCAGCAGTGAATCCGTGGCGCACAATGAGCAGTTCTTC.

The genes are TRBV6-1 and TRBJ2-1, with D perhaps TRBD2 (6 bases). V lost 7 bases, J lost 0 bases, and 13 bases lay in between. Germline CDR1 and CDR2: MNHNS and SASEGT. This CDR3 is built from 15 residues. CDR3 DNA: TGTGCCAGCACCGCGGGACCAGGCTCCTACAATGAGCAGTTCTTC. Its translation is CASTAGPGSYNEQFF.